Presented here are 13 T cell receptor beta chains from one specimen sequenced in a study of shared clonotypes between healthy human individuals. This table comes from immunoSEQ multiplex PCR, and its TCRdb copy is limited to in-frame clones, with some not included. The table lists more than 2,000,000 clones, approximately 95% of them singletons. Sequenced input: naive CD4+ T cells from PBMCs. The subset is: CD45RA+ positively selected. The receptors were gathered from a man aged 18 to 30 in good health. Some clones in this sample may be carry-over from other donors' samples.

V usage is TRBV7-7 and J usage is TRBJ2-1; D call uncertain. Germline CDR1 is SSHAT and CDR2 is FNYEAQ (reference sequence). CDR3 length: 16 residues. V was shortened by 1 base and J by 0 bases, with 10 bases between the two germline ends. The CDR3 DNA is TGTGCCAGCAGCTTAGGCGGCTATAGCTCCTACAATGAGCAGTTCTTC. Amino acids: CASSLGGYSSYNEQFF.

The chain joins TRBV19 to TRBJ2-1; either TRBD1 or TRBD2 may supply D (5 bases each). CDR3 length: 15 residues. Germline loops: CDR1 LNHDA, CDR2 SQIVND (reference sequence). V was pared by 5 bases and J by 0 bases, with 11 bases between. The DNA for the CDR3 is TGTGCCAGTAGTCACGAGGGGAGCTCCTACAATGAGCAGTTCTTC. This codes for CASSHEGSSYNEQFF.

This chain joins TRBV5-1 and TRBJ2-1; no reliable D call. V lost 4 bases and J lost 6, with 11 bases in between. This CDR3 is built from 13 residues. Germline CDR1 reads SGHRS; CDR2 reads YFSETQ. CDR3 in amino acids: CASSPRPANEQFF. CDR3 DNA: TGCGCCAGCAGCCCCAGACCGGCCAATGAGCAGTTCTTC.

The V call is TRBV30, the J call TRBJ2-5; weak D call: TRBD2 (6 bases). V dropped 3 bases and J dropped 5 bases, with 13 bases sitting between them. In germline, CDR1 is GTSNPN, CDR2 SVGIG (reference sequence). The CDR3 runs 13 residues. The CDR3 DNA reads TGTGCCTGGAGCCGGGACTCCGGGGAGACCCAGTACTTC. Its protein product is CAWSRDSGETQYF.

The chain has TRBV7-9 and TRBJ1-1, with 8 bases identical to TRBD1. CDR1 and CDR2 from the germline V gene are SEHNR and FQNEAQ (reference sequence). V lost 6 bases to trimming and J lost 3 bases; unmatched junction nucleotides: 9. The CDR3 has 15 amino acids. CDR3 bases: TGTGCCAGCAGTCCGATGACAGGGGCGGACACTGAAGCTTTCTTT. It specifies CASSPMTGADTEAFF.

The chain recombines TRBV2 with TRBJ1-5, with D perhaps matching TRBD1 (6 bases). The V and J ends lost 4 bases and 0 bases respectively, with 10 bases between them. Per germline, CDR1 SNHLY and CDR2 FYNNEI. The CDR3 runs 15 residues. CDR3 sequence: CASSGDKHSNQPQHF. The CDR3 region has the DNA TGTGCCAGCAGTGGGGACAAGCATAGCAATCAGCCCCAGCATTTT.

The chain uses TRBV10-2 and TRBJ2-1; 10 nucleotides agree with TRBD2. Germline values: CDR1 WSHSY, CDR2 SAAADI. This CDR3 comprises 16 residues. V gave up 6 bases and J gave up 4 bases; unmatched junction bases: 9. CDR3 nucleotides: TGCGCCAGCAGACCCCCTAGCGGGAGAGGGTACAATGAGCAGTTCTTC. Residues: CASRPPSGRGYNEQFF.

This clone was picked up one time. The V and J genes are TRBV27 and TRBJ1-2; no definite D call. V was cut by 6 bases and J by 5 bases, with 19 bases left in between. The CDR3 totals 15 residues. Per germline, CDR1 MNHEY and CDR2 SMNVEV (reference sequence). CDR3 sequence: CASSPSGGPPYGYTF. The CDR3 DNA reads TGTGCCAGCAGCCCATCGGGCGGACCCCCTTATGGCTACACCTTC.

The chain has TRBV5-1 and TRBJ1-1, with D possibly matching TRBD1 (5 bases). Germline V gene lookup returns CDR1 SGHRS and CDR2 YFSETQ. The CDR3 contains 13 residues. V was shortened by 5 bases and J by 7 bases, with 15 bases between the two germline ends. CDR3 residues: CASSLPGPDEAFF. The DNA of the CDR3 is TGCGCCAGCAGTTTACCGGGACCAGATGAAGCTTTCTTT.

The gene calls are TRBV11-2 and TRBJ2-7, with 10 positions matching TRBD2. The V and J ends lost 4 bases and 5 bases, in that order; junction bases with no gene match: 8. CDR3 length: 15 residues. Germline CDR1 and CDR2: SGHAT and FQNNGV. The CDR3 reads CASSYRAGGHDEQYF. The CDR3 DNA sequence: TGTGCCAGCAGCTACCGAGCGGGAGGGCACGACGAGCAGTACTTC.

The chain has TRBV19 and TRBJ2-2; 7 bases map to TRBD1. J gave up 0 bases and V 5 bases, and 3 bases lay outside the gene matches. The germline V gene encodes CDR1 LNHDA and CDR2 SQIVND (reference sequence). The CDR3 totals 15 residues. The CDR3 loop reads CASSADRPNTGELFF. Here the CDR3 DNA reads TGTGCCAGTAGTGCGGACAGGCCGAACACCGGGGAGCTGTTTTTT.

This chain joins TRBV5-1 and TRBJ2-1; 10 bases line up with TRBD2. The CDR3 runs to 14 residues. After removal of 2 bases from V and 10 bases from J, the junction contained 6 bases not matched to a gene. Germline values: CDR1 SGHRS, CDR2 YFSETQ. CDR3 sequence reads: CASSLLAGLEEQFF. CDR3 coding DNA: TGCGCCAGCAGCTTACTAGCGGGATTGGAGGAGCAGTTCTTC.

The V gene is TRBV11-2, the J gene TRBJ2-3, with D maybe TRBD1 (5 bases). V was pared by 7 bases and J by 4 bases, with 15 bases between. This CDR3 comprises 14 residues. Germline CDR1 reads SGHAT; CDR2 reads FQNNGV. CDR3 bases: TGTGCCAGCAAGCTGCTAGGGGCGGCAGATACGCAGTATTTT. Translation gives CASKLLGAADTQYF.